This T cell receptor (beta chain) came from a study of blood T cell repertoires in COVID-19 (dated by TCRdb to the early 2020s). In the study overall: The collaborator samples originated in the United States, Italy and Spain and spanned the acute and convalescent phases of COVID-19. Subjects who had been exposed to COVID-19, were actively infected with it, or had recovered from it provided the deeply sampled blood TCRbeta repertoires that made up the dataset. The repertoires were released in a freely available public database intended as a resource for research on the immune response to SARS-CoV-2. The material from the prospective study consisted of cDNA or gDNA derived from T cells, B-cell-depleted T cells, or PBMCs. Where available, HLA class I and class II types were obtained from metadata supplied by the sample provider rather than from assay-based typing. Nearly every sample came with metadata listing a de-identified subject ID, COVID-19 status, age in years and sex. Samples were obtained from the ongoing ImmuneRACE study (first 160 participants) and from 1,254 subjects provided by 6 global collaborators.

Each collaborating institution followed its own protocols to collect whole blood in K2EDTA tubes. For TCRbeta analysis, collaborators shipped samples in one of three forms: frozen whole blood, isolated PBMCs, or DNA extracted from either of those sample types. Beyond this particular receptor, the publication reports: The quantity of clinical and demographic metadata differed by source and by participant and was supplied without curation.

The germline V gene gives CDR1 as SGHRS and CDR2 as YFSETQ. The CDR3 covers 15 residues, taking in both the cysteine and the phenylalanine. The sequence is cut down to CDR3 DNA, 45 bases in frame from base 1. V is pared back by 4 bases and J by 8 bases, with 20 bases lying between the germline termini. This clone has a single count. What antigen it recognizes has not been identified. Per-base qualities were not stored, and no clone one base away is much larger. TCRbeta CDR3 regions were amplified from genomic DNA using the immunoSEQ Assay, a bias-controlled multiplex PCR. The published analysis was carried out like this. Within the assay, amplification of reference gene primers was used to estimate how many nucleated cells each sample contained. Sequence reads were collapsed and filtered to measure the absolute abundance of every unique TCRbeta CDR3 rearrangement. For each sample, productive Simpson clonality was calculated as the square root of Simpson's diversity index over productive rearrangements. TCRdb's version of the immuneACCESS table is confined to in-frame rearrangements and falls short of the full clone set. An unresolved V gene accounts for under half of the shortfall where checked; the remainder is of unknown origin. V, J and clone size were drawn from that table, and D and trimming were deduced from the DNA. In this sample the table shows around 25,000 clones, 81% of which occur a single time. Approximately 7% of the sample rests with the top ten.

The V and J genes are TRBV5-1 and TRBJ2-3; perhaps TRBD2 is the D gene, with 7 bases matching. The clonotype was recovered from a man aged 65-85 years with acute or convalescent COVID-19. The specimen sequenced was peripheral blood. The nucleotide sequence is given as TGCGCCAGCAGCGTACAGGGAGGGCAGTTCGGTACGCAGTATTTT. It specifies CASSVQGGQFGTQYF.